The TCR beta chain described here comes from a study of T cell responses to AZD1222 COVID-19 vaccine. This clone was seen more than once but under ten times. Its antigen is undetermined. Here immunoSEQ multiplex PCR was the method, and the copy in TCRdb shows in-frame clones only, minus some. Of 95,000 to 100,000 clones in the sample, 85% to 90% were seen once. Study-level points and caveats: Reportedly, close to half of spike-specific TCRs are directed against unmutated variant regions. Females outnumbered males among donors, who were mostly white British; clonal diversity was possibly underestimated. Just a handful of AZD1222 recipients were seropositive at baseline.

The CDR3 has 15 amino acids. The V gene's germline CDR1 is SEHNR and CDR2 FQNEAQ (reference sequence). Trimming at V came to 3 bases and at J to 2 bases, leaving 4 bases not matched to a gene. This chain uses TRBV7-9 with TRBJ2-3; 8 nucleotides match TRBD2. The origin of this receptor is an adult in good health. The sample here was peripheral blood, taken on day 0 of AZD1222 vaccination. This chain's CDR3 is CASSLAAGVTDTQYF. As DNA, the CDR3 is TGTGCCAGCAGCTTGGCAGCGGGAGTCACAGATACGCAGTATTTT.